The 19 T cell receptor beta chains reported below all come from one sample, sequenced in a study of blood T cell repertoires in COVID-19 (dated by TCRdb to 2020 to 2021). Libraries came from the immunoSEQ multiplex PCR assay. The source is immuneACCESS, and TCRdb retained only in-frame sequences with V and J called. Part of the clones is not carried over; for the studies checked, unresolved V genes explain less than half of this, and the remainder is unexplained. Across this sample there are about 37,000 clones, with 75% to 90% seen only once. The ten largest clones take up approximately 6.6% of the sample. Source material: peripheral blood. All receptors come from a human donor in a cohort sampled during active COVID-19.

V and J are TRBV9 and TRBJ2-3; 7 bases match TRBD1. Germline trimming cut 4 bases from V and 11 bases from J; bases unmatched to any gene: 4. Per germline, CDR1 SGDLS and CDR2 YYNGEE. The CDR3 spans 11 residues. The CDR3 loop is CASSPGGQQYF. CDR3 nucleotide sequence: TGTGCCAGCAGCCCAGGGGGACAGCAGTATTTT.

This chain connects TRBV7-9 to TRBJ1-6; D is unresolved. Between the trimmed V and J ends, which lost 5 bases and 4 bases, there was a span of 9 bases. CDR3 length: 14 residues. Germline CDR1 SEHNR, CDR2 FQNEAQ (reference sequence). The CDR3 DNA follows: TGTGCCAGCAGCCTCGGGAATTATAATTCACCCCTCCACTTT. Its translation is CASSLGNYNSPLHF. Drawing the rest from reference TRBV7-9 and TRBJ1-6, the complete variable domain is DTGVSQNPRHKITKRGQNVTFRCDPISEHNRLYWYRQTLGQGPEFLTYFQNEAQLEKSRLLSDRFSAERPKGSFSTLEIQRTEQGDSAMYLCASSLGNYNSPLHFGNGTRLTVT.

The chain links TRBV18 to TRBJ1-6, with TRBD1 identical over 8 bases. The junction had 6 bases not matched to a gene; V was cut back by 6 bases and J by 5 bases. CDR1 and CDR2 from the germline V gene are KGHSH and LQKENI. This CDR3 region has 15 residues. The CDR3 spells CASSGQGANNSPLHF. CDR3 DNA sequence: TGTGCCAGCTCTGGACAGGGAGCTAATAATTCACCCCTCCACTTT.

This clone was seen once. The V call is TRBV20-1, the J call TRBJ1-2; D is unresolved. The CDR3 sequence is 14 residues long. V lost 3 bases to trimming and J lost 8 bases, with 19 bases between them. CDR1 and CDR2 (germline): DFQATT, SNEGSKA (reference sequence). CDR3 sequence (DNA): TGCAGTGCTAGTGATAGACGACCCCTCGGGGGCTACACCTTC. Translation gives CSASDRRPLGGYTF.

J is TRBJ2-2 and V is TRBV5-1, with D perhaps TRBD2 (5 bases). Trimming cost V 2 bases and J 4 bases, with 12 bases left between them. In germline, CDR1 is SGHRS, CDR2 YFSETQ. The CDR3 consists of 15 residues. The CDR3, as DNA: TGCGCCAGCAGCTTATTTGTGGGGAGCACCGGGGAGCTGTTTTTT. This encodes CASSLFVGSTGELFF.

The chain recombines TRBV7-9 with TRBJ2-7; 12 nucleotides match TRBD2. V trimming: 5 bases; J trimming: 4 bases; junction bases outside the gene matches: 9. Germline CDR1 reads SEHNR; CDR2 reads FQNEAQ (reference sequence). The CDR3 is made up of 16 amino acids. CDR3 bases: TGTGCCAGCAGCCAATTACTAGCGGGGGGACCTTACGAGCAGTACTTC. It specifies CASSQLLAGGPYEQYF.

J is TRBJ2-7 and V is TRBV9, with TRBD1 matching 9 bases. Germline trimming cut 4 bases from V and 0 bases from J; bases unmatched to any gene: 5. The CDR3 runs to 15 residues. Germline CDR1 is SGDLS and CDR2 is YYNGEE. CDR3 protein: CASSPRDRVSYEQYF. The DNA of the CDR3 is TGTGCCAGCAGCCCAAGGGACAGGGTCTCCTACGAGCAGTACTTC.

This chain connects TRBV19 to TRBJ2-7; no clear D gene. Germline assignment: CDR1 LNHDA and CDR2 SQIVND (reference sequence). V dropped 5 bases and J dropped 4 bases, with 9 bases sitting between them. The CDR3 is 12 amino acids. The CDR3 DNA sequence: TGTGCCAGTAGTTCCTCCTTTTACGAGCAGTACTTC. This translates into CASSSSFYEQYF.

V is TRBV7-2 and J is TRBJ2-3; D remains ambiguous. In germline, CDR1 is SGHTA, CDR2 FQGNSA. Trimming left V 1 base short and J 4 bases short, with 9 bases between. The length of the CDR3 is 14 residues. CDR3 nucleotide sequence: TGTGCCAGCAGCTTAGAAAGAGTCTCAGATACGCAGTATTTT. As protein: CASSLERVSDTQYF.

The chain carries TRBV3-1 (or the pseudogene TRBV3-2) and TRBJ2-1; unclear D gene. CDR3 size: 12 residues. V was pared by 5 bases and J by 3 bases, with 5 bases between. Per the germline V gene, CDR1 is LGHDT and CDR2 is YNNKEL (reference sequence). The CDR3 sequence is CASSLYYNEQFF. CDR3 DNA sequence: TGTGCCAGCAGCTTATACTACAATGAGCAGTTCTTC.

This chain links TRBV19 with TRBJ2-7, with 10 positions matching TRBD1. The CDR3 runs 15 residues. Germline V gene lookup returns CDR1 LNHDA and CDR2 SQIVND (reference sequence). V lost 5 bases and J lost 6; bases outside the gene matches: 10. In DNA form, the CDR3 reads TGTGCCAGTAGTTTGGGGACAGGGGTGCTGGTCGAGCAGTACTTC. Translation gives CASSLGTGVLVEQYF.

V gene TRBV19 combines with J gene TRBJ2-5; D ambiguous. Between the trimmed V and J ends, which lost 1 base and 5 bases, there was a span of 11 bases. Germline V gene sequence: CDR1 LNHDA, CDR2 SQIVND (reference sequence). CDR3 length: 14 residues. The DNA of the CDR3 is TGTGCCAGTAGTATAGGGAGTGGAACGGAGACCCAGTACTTC. As protein: CASSIGSGTETQYF.

The CDR3 nucleotides read TGCGCCAGCAGCCCGGACGGGATTAATCAGCCCCAGCATTTT. Amino acid sequence: CASSPDGINQPQHF. The rearrangement joins TRBV5-1 to TRBJ1-5; D is undetermined. Trimming shortened V by 4 bases and J by 4 bases, and 12 bases separated the two germline ends. The CDR3 length is 14 residues. CDR1 is SGHRS, CDR2 YFSETQ, per germline.

The chain has TRBV6-6 and TRBJ1-6; TRBD1 matches 9 bases. The CDR3 covers 16 residues. After removal of 6 bases from V and 8 bases from J, the junction contained 11 bases not matched to a gene. From germline, CDR1 is MNHNY and CDR2 SVGAGI (reference sequence). The CDR3 sequence is CASRPPGGQGDSPLHF. CDR3 DNA sequence: TGTGCCAGCAGACCACCGGGGGGACAGGGCGATTCACCCCTCCACTTT.

The gene calls are TRBV9 and TRBJ2-7; the match to TRBD1 covers 11 bases. In germline, CDR1 is SGDLS, CDR2 YYNGEE. With 4 bases clipped from V and 3 bases from J, the junction kept 6 bases outside the gene matches. The CDR3 is 15 residues long. CDR3 protein: CASSPGQGGVYEQYF. In nucleotides, the CDR3 is TGTGCCAGCAGCCCGGGACAGGGGGGGGTCTACGAGCAGTACTTC.

This clone occurred a few times. The chain joins TRBV12-3 or TRBV12-4 to TRBJ2-7; maybe TRBD2 (6 bases). V dropped 4 bases and J dropped 2 bases, with 9 bases sitting between them. This CDR3 is built from 13 residues. The CDR3: CASSSGVPYEQYF. The CDR3 DNA follows: TGTGCCAGCAGTTCGGGGGTCCCCTACGAGCAGTACTTC.

The chain uses TRBV6-5 and TRBJ1-1; a weak D match, TRBD1 (6 bases). Germline CDR1 is MNHEY and CDR2 is SVGAGI. The V end was cut by 5 bases, the J end by 4 bases, with 14 bases between. The CDR3 covers 14 residues. CDR3 DNA sequence: TGTGCCAGCAGTCTCGGGACACTTGGCACTGAAGCTTTCTTT. Translated, it gives CASSLGTLGTEAFF.

This chain joins TRBV28 and TRBJ1-1; 10 positions match TRBD1. CDR1 and CDR2 from the germline V gene are MDHEN and SYDVKM. Trimming cost V 6 bases and J 3 bases; bases outside gene matches: 7. The CDR3 is 15 residues long. The CDR3 region has the DNA TGTGCCAGCAGAATCGACAGGGGGCGTTACACTGAAGCTTTCTTT. This translates into CASRIDRGRYTEAFF. The complete variable domain, with remaining parts taken from reference TRBV28 and TRBJ1-1, reads DVKVTQSSRYLVKRTGEKVFLECVQDMDHENMFWYRQDPGLGLRLIYFSYDVKMKEKGDIPEGYSVSREKKERFSLILESASTNQTSMYLCASRIDRGRYTEAFFGQGTRLTVV.

This clone was detected once. The chain uses TRBV5-1 and TRBJ2-5; D is possibly TRBD2 (5 bases). Deletions cut 1 base from V and 5 bases from J, with 15 bases between. The CDR3 length is 15 residues. The V gene's germline CDR1 is SGHRS and CDR2 YFSETQ. In nucleotides, the CDR3 is TGCGCCAGCAGCTTGACCTTGCGGGCGGTGGAGACCCAGTACTTC. Encoded protein: CASSLTLRAVETQYF.